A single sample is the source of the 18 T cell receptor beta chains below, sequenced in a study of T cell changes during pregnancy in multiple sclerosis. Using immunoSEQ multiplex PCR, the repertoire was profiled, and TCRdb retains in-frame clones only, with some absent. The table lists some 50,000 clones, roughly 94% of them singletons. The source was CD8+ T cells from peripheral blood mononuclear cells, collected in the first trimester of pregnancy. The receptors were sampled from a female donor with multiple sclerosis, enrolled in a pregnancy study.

CDR3 DNA sequence: TGTGCCAGCAGCTTAGTTAGCGGAGGCGATGAGCAGTTCTTC. Translation: CASSLVSGGDEQFF. V and J are TRBV7-2 and TRBJ2-1; D may be TRBD2 (6 bases). V lost 1 base to trimming and J lost 8 bases, with 12 bases between them. The CDR3 is made up of 14 amino acids. CDR1 and CDR2 from the germline V gene are SGHTA and FQGNSA.

The CDR3 here is CASSAEGGGLETQYF. CDR3 DNA: TGTGCCAGCAGCGCCGAGGGAGGAGGGTTGGAGACCCAGTACTTC. This chain uses TRBV9 with TRBJ2-5; tentatively, D is TRBD2 (6 bases). CDR1 is SGDLS and CDR2 is YYNGEE in the germline V gene. CDR3 length equals 15 residues. V lost 3 bases to trimming and J lost 5 bases, with 17 bases between them. The full variable domain, rest sourced from reference TRBV9 and TRBJ2-5, is DSGVTQTPKHLITATGQRVTLRCSPRSGDLSVYWYQQSLDQGLQFLIQYYNGEERAKGNILERFSAQQFPDLHSELNLSSLELGDSALYFCASSAEGGGLETQYFGPGTRLLVL.

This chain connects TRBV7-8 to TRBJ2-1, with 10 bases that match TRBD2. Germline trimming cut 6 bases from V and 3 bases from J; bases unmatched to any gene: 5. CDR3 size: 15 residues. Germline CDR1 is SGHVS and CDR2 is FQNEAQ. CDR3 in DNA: TGTGCCAGCAGGGAAGGACTAGCGGACTACAATGAGCAGTTCTTC. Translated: CASREGLADYNEQFF.

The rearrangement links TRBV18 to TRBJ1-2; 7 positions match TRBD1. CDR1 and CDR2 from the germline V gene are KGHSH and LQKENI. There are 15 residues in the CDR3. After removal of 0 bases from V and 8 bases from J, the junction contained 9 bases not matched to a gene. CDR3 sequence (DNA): TGTGCCAGCTCACCACCGAGAGGGGGCTCCCTAGGCTACACCTTC. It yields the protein CASSPPRGGSLGYTF.

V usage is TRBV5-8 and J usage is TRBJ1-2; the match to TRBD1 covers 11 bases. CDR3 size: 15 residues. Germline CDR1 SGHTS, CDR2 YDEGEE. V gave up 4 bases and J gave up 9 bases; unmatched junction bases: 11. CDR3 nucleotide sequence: TGTGCCAGCAGCGCGTCCGCGGACAGGGGGCTGAGCTACACCTTC. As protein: CASSASADRGLSYTF.

The DNA for the CDR3 is TGTGCCAGCAGCTTAATCCCAGCGGGGAGGACAGATACGCAGTATTTT. Its translation: CASSLIPAGRTDTQYF. The chain is built from TRBV7-3 and TRBJ2-3; TRBD2 matches at 7 bases. CDR3 length: 16 residues. Germline CDR1 and CDR2: SGHTA and FQGTGA. Trimming took 1 base from V and 3 from J; bases not matched to a gene: 7.

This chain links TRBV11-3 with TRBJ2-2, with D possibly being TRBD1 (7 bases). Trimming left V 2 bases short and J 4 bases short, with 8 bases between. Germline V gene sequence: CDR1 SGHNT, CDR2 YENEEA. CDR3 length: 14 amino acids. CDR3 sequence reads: CASSLQGGTGELFF. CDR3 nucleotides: TGTGCCAGCAGCTTACAGGGGGGCACCGGGGAGCTGTTTTTT. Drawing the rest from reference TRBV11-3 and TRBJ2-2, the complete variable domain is EAGVVQSPRYKIIEKKQPVAFWCNPISGHNTLYWYLQNLGQGPELLIRYENEEAVDDSQLPKDRFSAERLKGVDSTLKIQPAELGDSAVYLCASSLQGGTGELFFGEGSRLTVL.

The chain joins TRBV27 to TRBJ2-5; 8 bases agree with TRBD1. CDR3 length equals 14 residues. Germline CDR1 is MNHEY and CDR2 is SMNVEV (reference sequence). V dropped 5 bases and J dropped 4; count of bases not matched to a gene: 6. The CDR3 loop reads CASSPLTGGETQYF. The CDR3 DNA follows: TGTGCCAGCAGTCCCCTAACAGGGGGAGAGACCCAGTACTTC.

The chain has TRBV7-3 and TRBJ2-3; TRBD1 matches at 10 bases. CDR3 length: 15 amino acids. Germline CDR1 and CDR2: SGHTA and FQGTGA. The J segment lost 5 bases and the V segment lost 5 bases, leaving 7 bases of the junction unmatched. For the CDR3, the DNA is TGTGCCAGCAGCAAGACAGGGGGCGGGGGAGATACGCAGTATTTT. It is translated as CASSKTGGGGDTQYF.

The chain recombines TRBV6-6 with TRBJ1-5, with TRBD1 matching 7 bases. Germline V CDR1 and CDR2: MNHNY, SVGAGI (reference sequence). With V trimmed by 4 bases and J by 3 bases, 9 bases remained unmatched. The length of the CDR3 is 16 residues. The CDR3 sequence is CASSSGTEMSNQPQHF. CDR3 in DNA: TGTGCCAGCAGTTCCGGGACAGAAATGTCCAATCAGCCCCAGCATTTT.

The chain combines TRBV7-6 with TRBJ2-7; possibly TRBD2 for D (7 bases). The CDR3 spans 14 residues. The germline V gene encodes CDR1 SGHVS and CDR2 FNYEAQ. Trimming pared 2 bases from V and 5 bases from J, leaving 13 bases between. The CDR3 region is CASSLSGGFHEQYF. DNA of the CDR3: TGTGCCAGCAGCTTATCGGGGGGCTTCCACGAGCAGTACTTC.

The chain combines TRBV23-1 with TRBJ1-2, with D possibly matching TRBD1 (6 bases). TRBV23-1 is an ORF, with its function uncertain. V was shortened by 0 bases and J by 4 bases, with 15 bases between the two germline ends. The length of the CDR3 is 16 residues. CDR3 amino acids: CASSQSGAGDVYGYTF. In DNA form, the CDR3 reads TGCGCCAGCAGTCAATCGGGCGCAGGGGACGTCTATGGCTACACCTTC.

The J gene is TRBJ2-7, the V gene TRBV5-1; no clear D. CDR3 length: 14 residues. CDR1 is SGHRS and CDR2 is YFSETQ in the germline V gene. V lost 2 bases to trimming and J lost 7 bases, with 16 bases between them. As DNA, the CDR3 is TGCGCCAGCAGCTTTGGGCTGGGTCGTGAAGAGCAGTACTTC. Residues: CASSFGLGREEQYF.

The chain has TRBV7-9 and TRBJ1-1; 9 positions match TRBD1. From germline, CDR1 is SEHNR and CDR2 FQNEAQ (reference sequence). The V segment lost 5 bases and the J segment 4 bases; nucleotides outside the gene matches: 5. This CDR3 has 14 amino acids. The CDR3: CASSEGQGVTEAFF. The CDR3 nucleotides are TGTGCCAGCAGCGAGGGACAGGGTGTCACTGAAGCTTTCTTT.

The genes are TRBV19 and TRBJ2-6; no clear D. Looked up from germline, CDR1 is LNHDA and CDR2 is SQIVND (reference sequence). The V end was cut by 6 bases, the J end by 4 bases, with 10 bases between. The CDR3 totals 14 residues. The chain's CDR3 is CASSSSLGANVLTF. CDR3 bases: TGTGCCAGTAGCTCCTCTTTGGGGGCCAACGTCCTGACTTTC.

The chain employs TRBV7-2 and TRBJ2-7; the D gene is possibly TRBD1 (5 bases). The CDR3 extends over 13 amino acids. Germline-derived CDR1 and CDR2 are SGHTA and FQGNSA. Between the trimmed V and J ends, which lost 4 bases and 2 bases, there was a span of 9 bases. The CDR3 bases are TGTGCCAGCAGCTGGGGCCTTACCTACGAGCAGTACTTC. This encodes CASSWGLTYEQYF.

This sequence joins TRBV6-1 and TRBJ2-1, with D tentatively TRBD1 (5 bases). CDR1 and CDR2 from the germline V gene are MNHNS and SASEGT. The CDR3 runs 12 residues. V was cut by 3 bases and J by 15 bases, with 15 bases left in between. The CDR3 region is CASSDLNRGLFF. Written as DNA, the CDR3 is TGTGCCAGCAGTGATCTAAATAGGGGTCTGTTCTTC.

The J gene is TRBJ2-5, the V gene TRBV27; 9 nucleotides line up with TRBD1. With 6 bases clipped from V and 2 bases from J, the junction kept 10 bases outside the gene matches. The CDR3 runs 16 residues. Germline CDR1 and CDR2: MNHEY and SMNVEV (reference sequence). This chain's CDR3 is CASRAGQGMTQETQYF. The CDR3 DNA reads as TGTGCCAGCAGGGCAGGACAGGGGATGACTCAAGAGACCCAGTACTTC.